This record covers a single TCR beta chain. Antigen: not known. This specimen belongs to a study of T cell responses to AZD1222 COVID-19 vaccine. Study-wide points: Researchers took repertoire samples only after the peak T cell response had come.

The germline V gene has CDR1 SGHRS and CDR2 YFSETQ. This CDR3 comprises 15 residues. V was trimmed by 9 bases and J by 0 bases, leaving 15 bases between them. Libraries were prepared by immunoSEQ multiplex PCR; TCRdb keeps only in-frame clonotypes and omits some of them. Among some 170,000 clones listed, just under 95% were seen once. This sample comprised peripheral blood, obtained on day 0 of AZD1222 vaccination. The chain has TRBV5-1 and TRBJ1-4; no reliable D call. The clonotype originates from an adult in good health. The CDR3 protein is CATRGTVATNEKLFF. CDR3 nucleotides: TGCGCCACCCGCGGTACGGTTGCAACTAATGAAAAACTGTTTTTT.